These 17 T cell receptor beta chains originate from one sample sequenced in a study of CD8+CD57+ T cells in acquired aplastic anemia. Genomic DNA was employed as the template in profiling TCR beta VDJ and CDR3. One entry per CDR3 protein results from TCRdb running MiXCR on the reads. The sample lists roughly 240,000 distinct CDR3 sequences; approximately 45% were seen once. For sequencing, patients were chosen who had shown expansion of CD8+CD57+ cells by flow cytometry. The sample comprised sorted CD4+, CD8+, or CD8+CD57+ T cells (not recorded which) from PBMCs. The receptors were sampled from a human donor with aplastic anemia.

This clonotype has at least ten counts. CDR3 bases: TGTGCCAGCAGCTTGCAGGGGGCCCACTATGGCTACACCTTC. The encoded protein is CASSLQGAHYGYTF. The rearrangement uses TRBV11-2 and TRBJ1-2; the match to TRBD1 covers 8 bases. The J segment lost 3 bases and the V segment lost 3 bases, leaving 3 bases of the junction unmatched. The CDR3 runs to 14 residues. CDR1 and CDR2 (germline): SGHAT, FQNNGV.

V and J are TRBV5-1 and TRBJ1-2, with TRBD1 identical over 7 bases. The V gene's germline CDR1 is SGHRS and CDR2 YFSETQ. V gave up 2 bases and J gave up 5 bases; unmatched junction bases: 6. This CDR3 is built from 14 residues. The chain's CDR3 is CASSFADRTYGYTF. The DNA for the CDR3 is TGCGCCAGCAGCTTTGCGGACAGGACGTATGGCTACACCTTC.

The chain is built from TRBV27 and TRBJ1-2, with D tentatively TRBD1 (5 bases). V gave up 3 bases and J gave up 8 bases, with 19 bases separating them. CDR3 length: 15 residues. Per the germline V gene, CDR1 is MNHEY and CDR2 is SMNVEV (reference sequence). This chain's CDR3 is CASSFFASGGSGYTF. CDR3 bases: TGTGCCAGCAGTTTTTTCGCCTCCGGGGGGTCCGGCTACACCTTC.

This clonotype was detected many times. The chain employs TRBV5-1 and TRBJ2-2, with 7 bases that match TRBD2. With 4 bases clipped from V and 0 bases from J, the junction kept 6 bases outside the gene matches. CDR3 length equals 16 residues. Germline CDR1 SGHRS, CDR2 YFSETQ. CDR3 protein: CASSPEGGSNTGELFF. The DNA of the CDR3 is TGCGCCAGCAGCCCGGAGGGAGGGTCGAACACCGGGGAGCTGTTTTTT.

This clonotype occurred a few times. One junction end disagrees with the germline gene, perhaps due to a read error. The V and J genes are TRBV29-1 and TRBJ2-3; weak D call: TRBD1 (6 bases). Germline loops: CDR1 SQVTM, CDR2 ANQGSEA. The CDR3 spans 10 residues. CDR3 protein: CSGEQGSQYF. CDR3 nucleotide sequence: TGCAGCGGTGAACAGGGATCGCAGTATTTT.

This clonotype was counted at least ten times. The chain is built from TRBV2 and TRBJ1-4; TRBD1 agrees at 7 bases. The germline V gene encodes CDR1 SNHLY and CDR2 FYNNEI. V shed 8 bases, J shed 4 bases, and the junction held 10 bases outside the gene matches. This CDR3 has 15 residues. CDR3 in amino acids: CASGDSLAGNEKLFF. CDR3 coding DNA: TGTGCCAGCGGGGACAGCTTAGCCGGTAATGAAAAACTGTTTTTT. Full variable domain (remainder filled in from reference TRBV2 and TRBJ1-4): EPEVTQTPSHQVTQMGQEVILRCVPISNHLYFYWYRQILGQKVEFLVSFYNNEISEKSEIFDDQFSVERPDGSNFTLKIRSTKLEDSAMYFCASGDSLAGNEKLFFGSGTQLSVL.

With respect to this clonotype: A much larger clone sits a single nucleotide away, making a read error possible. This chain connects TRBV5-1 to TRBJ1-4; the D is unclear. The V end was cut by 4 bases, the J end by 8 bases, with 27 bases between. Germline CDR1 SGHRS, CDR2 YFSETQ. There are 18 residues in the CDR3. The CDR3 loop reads CASSVDGQRWVVGEKLFF. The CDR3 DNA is TGCGCCAGCAGCGTGGATGGTCAAAGATGGGTGGTCGGCGAAAAACTGTTTTTT.

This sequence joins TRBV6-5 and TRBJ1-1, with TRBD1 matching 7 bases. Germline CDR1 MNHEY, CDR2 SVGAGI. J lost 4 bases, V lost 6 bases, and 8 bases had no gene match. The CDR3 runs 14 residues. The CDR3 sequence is CASSSTGWATEAFF. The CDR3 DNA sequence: TGTGCCAGCAGCTCGACAGGGTGGGCCACTGAAGCTTTCTTT.

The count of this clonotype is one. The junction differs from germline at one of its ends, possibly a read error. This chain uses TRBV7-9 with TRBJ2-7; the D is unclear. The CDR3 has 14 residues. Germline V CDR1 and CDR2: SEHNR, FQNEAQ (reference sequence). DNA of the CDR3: TGTGCTAGCAGCCCCTCCGTGGGTTCCTACGAGCAGTACTTC. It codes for CASSPSVGSYEQYF.

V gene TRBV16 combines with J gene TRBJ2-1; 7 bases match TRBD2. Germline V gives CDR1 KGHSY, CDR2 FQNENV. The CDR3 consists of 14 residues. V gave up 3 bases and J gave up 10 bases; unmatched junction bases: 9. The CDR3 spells CASSHFGLVPEQFF. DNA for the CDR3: TGTGCCAGCAGCCATTTCGGACTAGTCCCCGAGCAGTTCTTC. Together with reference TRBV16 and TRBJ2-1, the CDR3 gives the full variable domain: GEEVAQTPKHLVRGEGQKAKLYCAPIKGHSYVFWYQQVLKNEFKFLISFQNENVFDETGMPKERFSAKCLPNSPCSLEIQATKLEDSAVYFCASSHFGLVPEQFFGPGTRLTVL.

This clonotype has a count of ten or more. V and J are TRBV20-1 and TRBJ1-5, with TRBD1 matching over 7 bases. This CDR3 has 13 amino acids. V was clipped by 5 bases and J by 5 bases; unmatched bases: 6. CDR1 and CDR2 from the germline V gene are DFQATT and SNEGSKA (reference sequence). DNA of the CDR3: TGCAGTGCTGGCGACAGGGAGTATCAGCCCCAGCATTTT. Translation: CSAGDREYQPQHF.

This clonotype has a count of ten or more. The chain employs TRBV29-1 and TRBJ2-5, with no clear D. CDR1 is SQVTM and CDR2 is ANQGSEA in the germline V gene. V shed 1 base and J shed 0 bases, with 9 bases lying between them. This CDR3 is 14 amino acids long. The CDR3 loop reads CSVEVKIDQETQYF. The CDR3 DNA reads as TGCAGCGTTGAAGTTAAAATTGACCAAGAGACCCAGTACTTC.

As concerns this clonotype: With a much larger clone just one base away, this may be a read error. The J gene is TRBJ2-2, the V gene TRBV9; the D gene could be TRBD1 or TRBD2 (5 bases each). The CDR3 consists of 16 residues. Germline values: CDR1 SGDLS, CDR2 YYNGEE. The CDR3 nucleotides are TGTGCCAGCTGGGGACGGCCAAATGGTAACACCGGGGAGCTGGTTTTT. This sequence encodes CASWGRPNGNTGELVF.

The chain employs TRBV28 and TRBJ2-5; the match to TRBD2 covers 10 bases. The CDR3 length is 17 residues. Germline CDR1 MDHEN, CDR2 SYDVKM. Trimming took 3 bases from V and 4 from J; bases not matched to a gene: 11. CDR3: CASSLELAGSKRETQYF. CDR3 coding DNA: TGTGCCAGCAGTTTGGAACTAGCGGGGTCTAAGCGAGAGACCCAGTACTTC.

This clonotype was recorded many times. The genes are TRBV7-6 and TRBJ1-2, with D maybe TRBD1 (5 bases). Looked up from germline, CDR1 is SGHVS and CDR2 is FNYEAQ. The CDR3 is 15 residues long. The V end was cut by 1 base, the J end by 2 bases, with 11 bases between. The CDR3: CASSLEPGQNYGYTF. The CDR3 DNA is TGTGCCAGCAGCTTAGAACCAGGGCAGAACTATGGCTACACCTTC.

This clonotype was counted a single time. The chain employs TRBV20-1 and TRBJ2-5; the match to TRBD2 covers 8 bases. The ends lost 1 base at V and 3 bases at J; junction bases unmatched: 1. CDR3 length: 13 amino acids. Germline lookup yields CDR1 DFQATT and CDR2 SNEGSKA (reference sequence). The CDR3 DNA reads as TGCAGTGCTAGAGTGACTAGCGAAGAGACCCAGTACTTC. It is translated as CSARVTSEETQYF.

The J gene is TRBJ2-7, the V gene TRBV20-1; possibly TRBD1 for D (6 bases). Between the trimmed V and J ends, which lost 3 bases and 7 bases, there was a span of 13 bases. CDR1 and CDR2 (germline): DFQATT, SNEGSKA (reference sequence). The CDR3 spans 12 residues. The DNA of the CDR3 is TGCAGTGCTAGTGGCAGGGGCCGGGAGCAGTACTTC. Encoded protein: CSASGRGREQYF.